Shown below are 3 T cell receptor beta chains from a single sample sequenced in a study of blood T cell repertoires in COVID-19. Using immunoSEQ multiplex PCR, the repertoire was profiled, and TCRdb retains in-frame clones only, with some absent. The repertoire includes 250,000 or so clones, approximately 80% of them detected once, and 1.8% sits in the top ten. The sequenced sample was PBMCs or T cells enriched from blood (not recorded which). The receptors derive from a man in his sixties who had recovered from COVID-19.

The chain employs TRBV21-1 and TRBJ1-5; the table's D gene call, TRBD1, was not cross checked with the DNA. TRBV21-1 is deemed a pseudogene. The CDR3 runs 16 residues. CDR3 bases: TGTGCCAGCAGCAAACATAGGGGCTATAGCAATCAGCCCCAGCATTTT. It is translated as CASSKHRGYSNQPQHF.

The chain has TRBV19 and TRBJ2-5, with 8 bases matching TRBD1. The germline CDR1 and CDR2 sequences are LNHDA and SQIVND (reference sequence). The CDR3 is 14 residues long. J was trimmed by 4 bases and V by 6 bases; bases with no gene match: 7. The CDR3 DNA follows: TGTGCCAGTAGCACAGGGGGAAGGGGAGAGACCCAGTACTTC. Translation: CASSTGGRGETQYF. The whole variable domain, filled in from reference TRBV19 and TRBJ2-5, reads DGGITQSPKYLFRKEGQNVTLSCEQNLNHDAMYWYRQDPGQGLRLIYYSQIVNDFQKGDIAEGYSVSREKKESFPLTVTSAQKNPTAFYLCASSTGGRGETQYFGPGTRLLVL.

J is TRBJ1-2 and V is TRBV19, with 7 bases identical to TRBD1. Looked up from germline, CDR1 is LNHDA and CDR2 is SQIVND (reference sequence). This CDR3 comprises 12 residues. Losses at the gene ends were 9 bases for V and 7 bases for J; bases not matched to a gene: 8. The CDR3 protein is CASNDRVFGYTF. The DNA of the CDR3 is TGTGCCAGCAACGACAGGGTTTTTGGCTACACCTTC.